This is a list of T cell receptor beta chains from one sample in a study of radiotherapy plus CTLA-4 blockade in lung cancer. TCRdb's table, derived via immunoSEQ multiplex PCR, lists solely in-frame clones and lacks some. The table includes roughly 130,000 clones, 70% to 90% detected once. The input for sequencing was peripheral blood, taken from a patient treated with radiotherapy plus ipilimumab. These receptors originate from a human donor with non-small cell lung cancer that progressed on radiotherapy plus ipilimumab. Each CDR3 is given with its conserved first and last residue. The D gene is left open where the match is weak. Only part of the rows carry a size: once, few, many, or a class if the clone is expanded.

d_gene | len | abundance | j_gene | v_gene | CDR3nt | CDR3aa
TRBD1 | 15 | - | TRBJ1-1 | TRBV9 | TGTGCCAGCAGCGTAGGGGGACAGCCTAGGTCTGAAGCTTTCTTT | CASSVGGQPRSEAFF
- | 13 | - | TRBJ2-7 | TRBV10-2 | TGCGCCAGCAGTGAGTCTAACACCCACGAGCAGTACTTC | CASSESNTHEQYF
- | 14 | - | TRBJ2-7 | TRBV5-1 | TGCGCCAGCAGCTTGTTGCCAGGGGCCTACGAGCAGTACTTC | CASSLLPGAYEQYF
TRBD1 | 15 | - | TRBJ1-2 | TRBV4-2 | TGTGCCAGCAGCCATTCCCCGGACAGGGGGGATGGCTACACCTTC | CASSHSPDRGDGYTF
- | 15 | - | TRBJ1-4 | TRBV4-1 | TGCGCCAGCAGCCAAGATGGGGGAGGGGGTGAAAAACTGTTTTTT | CASSQDGGGGEKLFF
TRBD2 | 14 | - | TRBJ2-1 | TRBV6-1 | TGTCTTACCAGATTAGCGGGAGGAGGCAATGAGCAGTTCTTC | CLTRLAGGGNEQFF
- | 14 | - | TRBJ2-1 | TRBV15 | TGTGCCACCAGCAGAGATCCCCACCAAAGTGAGCAGTTCTTC | CATSRDPHQSEQFF
TRBD1 | 12 | - | TRBJ2-5 | TRBV7-9 | TGTGCCAGCAGGACAGGGGAAGAGACCCAGTACTTC | CASRTGEETQYF
- | 14 | - | TRBJ1-4 | TRBV12-1 | TGTGCCAGCAGCTTTGTGGTCGGTCGGGAAAAACTGTTTTTT | CASSFVVGREKLFF
- | 15 | - | TRBJ2-1 | TRBV21-1 | TGTGCCAGCAGCAGACGCCGGGACAGTCACAATGAGCAGTTCTTC | CASSRRRDSHNEQFF
TRBD2 | 15 | - | TRBJ2-5 | TRBV4-1 | TGCGCCAGCAGCCGGGGACTAGCGGGAGGAGAGACCCAGTACTTC | CASSRGLAGGETQYF
- | 16 | - | TRBJ2-3 | TRBV4-1 | TGCGCCAGCAGCCAAGATCTGGGGCACTTCACAGATACGCAGTATTTT | CASSQDLGHFTDTQYF
TRBD2 | 15 | - | TRBJ2-3 | TRBV9 | TGTGCCAGCAGCCTTAGCGGGAGAGGCGCAGATACGCAGTATTTT | CASSLSGRGADTQYF
- | 12 | few | TRBJ2-5 | TRBV19 | - | CASTSGGETQYF
TRBD1 | 15 | - | TRBJ1-2 | TRBV15 | TGTGCCACCTCTCGGACAGGGGGCGCGGACTATGGCTACACCTTC | CATSRTGGADYGYTF
- | 14 | few | TRBJ1-2 | TRBV21-1 | TGTGCCAGCAGCAAAGGAGGCAGGGAGAGTGGCTACACCTTC | CASSKGGRESGYTF
TRBD1 | 17 | - | TRBJ1-2 | TRBV2 | TGTGCCAGCAGTAATCAACCCCTGGGGACAGGACTTTCTGGCTACACCTTC | CASSNQPLGTGLSGYTF
TRBD1 | 14 | few | TRBJ1-1 | TRBV5-4 | TGTGCCAGCAGGGCGGGACAGAGCGGGACTGAAGCTTTCTTT | CASRAGQSGTEAFF
- | 13 | - | TRBJ1-2 | TRBV18 | TGTGCCAGCTCACCTGCGCGCGACTATGGCTACACCTTC | CASSPARDYGYTF
- | 13 | - | TRBJ1-5 | TRBV2 | TGTGCCAGCATTCGTGAAGGGAATCAGCCCCAGCATTTT | CASIREGNQPQHF
- | 14 | - | TRBJ1-5 | TRBV6-1 | TGTGCCAGCACCAATCTTAGGGACAATCAGCCCCAGCATTTT | CASTNLRDNQPQHF
- | 12 | - | TRBJ2-5 | TRBV2 | TGTGCCAGCATGGGGGTACAAGAGACCCAGTACTTC | CASMGVQETQYF
- | 15 | - | TRBJ2-1 | TRBV15 | TGTGCCACCAGCCCCGACAGGCCGTCCTACAATGAGCAGTTCTTC | CATSPDRPSYNEQFF
TRBD1 | 14 | - | TRBJ1-5 | TRBV19 | TGTGCCAGTAGTATCTGGACAGGGGATCAGCCCCAGCATTTT | CASSIWTGDQPQHF
- | 15 | - | TRBJ2-1 | TRBV9 | TGTGCCAGCAGCGCTGTAGCGGTTCAGGGGAATGAGCAGTTCTTC | CASSAVAVQGNEQFF
- | 13 | - | TRBJ1-1 | TRBV27 | TGTGCCAGCAGCATAGGGAGGAACACTGAAGCTTTCTTT | CASSIGRNTEAFF
- | 11 | once | TRBJ2-1 | TRBV6-5 | TGTGCCAGCAGTTACCTAGGAGAGCAGTTCTTC | CASSYLGEQFF
- | 14 | - | TRBJ2-3 | TRBV4-2 | TGTGCCAGCAGCCAAGACAAAAACACAGATACGCAGTATTTT | CASSQDKNTDTQYF
TRBD2 | 15 | once | TRBJ2-7 | TRBV19 | TGTGCCAGTAGTACGACTAGCGGGAGCTCCTACGAGCAGTACTTC | CASSTTSGSSYEQYF
TRBD2 | 16 | - | TRBJ2-3 | TRBV5-6 | TGTGCCAGCAGCTTGGGGCTAGCGGACGTCACAGATACGCAGTATTTT | CASSLGLADVTDTQYF
- | 12 | - | TRBJ1-5 | TRBV19 | TGTGCCACAAGGGTAGGGGTCCAGCCCCAGCATTTT | CATRVGVQPQHF